The 2 T cell receptor beta chains in this list originate from one sample, sequenced in a study of blood T cell repertoires in COVID-19. Profiling relied on immunoSEQ multiplex PCR, and the TCRdb table lists in-frame clones only, not all of them. Altogether approximately 150,000 clones are present, 60% to 85% being singletons, with the ten largest covering roughly 15%. The sequenced sample was peripheral blood. All receptors derive from a man aged 45-65 years with acute or convalescent COVID-19.

V usage is TRBV5-1 and J usage is TRBJ2-1, with D tentatively TRBD1 (5 bases). Trimming pared 2 bases from V and 7 bases from J, leaving 7 bases between. Germline CDR1 is SGHRS and CDR2 is YFSETQ. The CDR3 has 12 amino acids. CDR3 residues: CASSLGVNEQFF. CDR3 DNA sequence: TGCGCCAGCAGCTTAGGGGTAAATGAGCAGTTCTTC.

The V gene is TRBV2, the J gene TRBJ2-2; D might be TRBD1 (6 bases). V was clipped by 6 bases and J by 5 bases, with 10 bases between them. Germline CDR1 SNHLY, CDR2 FYNNEI. The CDR3 loop spans 13 amino acids. CDR3 residues: CASRITGTGELFF. The CDR3 coding sequence is TGTGCCAGCAGGATTACAGGGACCGGGGAGCTGTTTTTT. Using reference TRBV2 and TRBJ2-2 for the parts outside the CDR3, the full variable domain is EPEVTQTPSHQVTQMGQEVILRCVPISNHLYFYWYRQILGQKVEFLVSFYNNEISEKSEIFDDQFSVERPDGSNFTLKIRSTKLEDSAMYFCASRITGTGELFFGEGSRLTVL.